The 19 T cell receptor beta chains below were found in one sample sequenced in a study of blood T cell repertoires in COVID-19. Sequencing used immunoSEQ multiplex PCR; TCRdb keeps in-frame clones, though not all of them. Altogether around 300,000 clones are present, just under 85% being singletons, with the ten largest covering around 4.1%. Specimen: peripheral blood. These receptors all stem from a woman aged 50 to 65 with active or convalescent COVID-19.

The chain combines TRBV7-9 with TRBJ2-7; the match to TRBD2 covers 8 bases. This CDR3 is built from 18 residues. The germline gives CDR1 SEHNR, CDR2 FQNEAQ (reference sequence). The V gene end was trimmed by 1 base and the J gene end by 2 bases; junction bases not matched to a gene: 13. This CDR3 is CASSLGAAGVIPTYEQYF. CDR3 sequence (DNA): TGTGCCAGCAGCTTAGGAGCAGCGGGAGTCATCCCGACCTACGAGCAGTACTTC.

This clone showed up just a few times. CDR3 DNA: TGTGCCAGCCGGGCGGGGCTAGCGGCCCACACCGGGGAGCTGTTTTTT. Protein product: CASRAGLAAHTGELFF. J is TRBJ2-2 and V is TRBV5-8, with 7 positions matching TRBD2. Unmatched junction bases numbered 12, after V lost 7 bases and J lost 3 bases. Germline CDR1 is SGHTS and CDR2 is YDEGEE. CDR3 length: 16 amino acids.

V and J are TRBV12-3 or TRBV12-4 and TRBJ1-2; D gene unclear. This CDR3 has 13 residues. Trimming removed 6 bases from V and 4 bases from J, with 12 bases in between. The CDR3 sequence: CASSRGPVYGYTF. The CDR3 coding sequence is TGTGCCAGCAGCCGAGGCCCGGTCTATGGCTACACCTTC.

CDR3 nucleotides: TGTGCCGGTATACAGGGGGAAGGCACTGAAGCTTTCTTT. Its translation is CAGIQGEGTEAFF. The chain employs TRBV12-3 or TRBV12-4 and TRBJ1-1; TRBD1 matches at 8 bases. The CDR3 runs 13 residues. Unmatched junction bases numbered 9, after V lost 11 bases and J lost 4 bases.

This rearrangement joins TRBV3-1 (or the pseudogene TRBV3-2) to TRBJ2-7; 8 nucleotides match TRBD2. V dropped 3 bases and J dropped 0; count of bases not matched to a gene: 16. From germline, CDR1 is LGHDT and CDR2 YNNKEL (reference sequence). The CDR3 consists of 19 residues. This CDR3 is CASSHLTRPIAGISYEQYF. In nucleotides, the CDR3 is TGTGCCAGCAGCCATCTTACCAGACCGATAGCGGGGATCTCCTACGAGCAGTACTTC.

CDR3 in amino acids: CSVEDPGEAFF. CDR3 sequence (DNA): TGCAGCGTTGAAGATCCCGGTGAAGCTTTCTTT. This chain links TRBV29-1 with TRBJ1-1; D remains unclear. The germline CDR1 and CDR2 sequences are SQVTM and ANQGSEA. The V end lost 0 bases, the J end lost 7 bases, and 6 bases lay between the germline ends. This CDR3 has 11 residues. Full variable domain (missing parts from reference TRBV29-1 and TRBJ1-1): SAVISQKPSRDICQRGTSLTIQCQVDSQVTMMFWYRQQPGQSLTLIATANQGSEATYESGFVIDKFPISRPNLTFSTLTVSNMSPEDSSIYLCSVEDPGEAFFGQGTRLTVV.

This clone was found a few times. The CDR3 protein is CASKIGGSSYEQYF. In nucleotides, the CDR3 is TGTGCCAGCAAGATCGGAGGAAGCTCCTACGAGCAGTACTTC. The chain couples TRBV2 to TRBJ2-7, with D perhaps TRBD2 (5 bases). This CDR3 is 14 amino acids long. V was trimmed by 7 bases and J by 0 bases, leaving 13 bases between them. Looked up from germline, CDR1 is SNHLY and CDR2 is FYNNEI. Looking up the rest from reference TRBV2 and TRBJ2-7 gives the full variable domain: EPEVTQTPSHQVTQMGQEVILRCVPISNHLYFYWYRQILGQKVEFLVSFYNNEISEKSEIFDDQFSVERPDGSNFTLKIRSTKLEDSAMYFCASKIGGSSYEQYFGPGTRLTVT.

This chain uses TRBV27 with TRBJ1-2; a possible D gene is TRBD1 (5 bases). This CDR3 is built from 15 residues. Trimming took off 5 bases at V and 3 bases at J, with 16 bases between the two ends. CDR1 and CDR2 (germline): MNHEY, SMNVEV (reference sequence). The CDR3 DNA is TGTGCCAGCAGTCTTAACGTGGGGGGAGACTATGGCTACACCTTC. Protein sequence: CASSLNVGGDYGYTF.

CDR3 DNA sequence: TGTGCCAGCAGCTCCCAGGCTAGCGGAGGGGAGACCCAGTACTTC. Its translation: CASSSQASGGETQYF. This chain links TRBV3-1 (or the pseudogene TRBV3-2) with TRBJ2-5, with 7 bases matching TRBD2. J lost 5 bases, V lost 5 bases, and 11 bases had no gene match. CDR3 length equals 15 residues. Germline-derived CDR1 and CDR2 are LGHDT and YNNKEL (reference sequence).

V usage is TRBV11-2 and J usage is TRBJ2-2; D gene uncertain. This CDR3 is 15 amino acids long. Germline CDR1 is SGHAT and CDR2 is FQNNGV. Deletions cut 6 bases from V and 4 bases from J, with 15 bases between. The CDR3 here is CASRLIPIGTGELFF. In DNA, the CDR3 is TGTGCCAGCAGACTAATTCCGATCGGCACCGGGGAGCTGTTTTTT.

This clone showed up just once. The chain carries TRBV6-1 and TRBJ1-2; D uncertain. There are 17 residues in the CDR3. Germline-derived CDR1 and CDR2 are MNHNS and SASEGT. With 0 bases removed from V and 2 bases from J, the gap between germline ends came to 16 bases. The chain's CDR3 is CASSEAHDTRRNYGYTF. The CDR3 DNA sequence: TGTGCCAGCAGTGAAGCTCATGATACCCGCAGGAACTATGGCTACACCTTC.

The chain carries TRBV5-1 and TRBJ2-3, with 9 nucleotides matching TRBD2. The J segment lost 4 bases and the V segment lost 0 bases, leaving 6 bases of the junction unmatched. The CDR3 consists of 16 residues. CDR1 SGHRS and CDR2 YFSETQ come from the germline V gene. In DNA, the CDR3 is TGCGCCAGCAGCTTGGAAGGAGCGGGAGGCGCAGATACGCAGTATTTT. It yields the protein CASSLEGAGGADTQYF.

V usage is TRBV3-1 (or the pseudogene TRBV3-2) and J usage is TRBJ2-5; TRBD2 agrees at 12 bases. Unmatched junction bases numbered 8, after V lost 6 bases and J lost 6 bases. Germline loops: CDR1 LGHDT, CDR2 YNNKEL (reference sequence). CDR3 size: 15 residues. CDR3 amino acids: CASSSTSGRWKTQYF. The CDR3 region has the DNA TGTGCCAGCAGTTCCACTAGCGGGAGGTGGAAGACCCAGTACTTC.

The genes are TRBV4-1 and TRBJ1-4; D might be TRBD1 (5 bases). The ends were cut back, 0 bases at V and 11 bases at J, with 13 bases in the middle. CDR1 is MGHRA, CDR2 YSYEKL, per germline. CDR3 length equals 14 residues. In DNA form, the CDR3 reads TGCGCCAGCAGCCAAGAAAGCGCGGGGGGGAAACTGTTTTTT. It specifies CASSQESAGGKLFF.

V and J are TRBV5-1 and TRBJ1-1, with a tentative D call TRBD1 (6 bases). The CDR3 covers 14 residues. V lost 0 bases, J lost 5 bases, and 11 bases lay in between. CDR1 SGHRS and CDR2 YFSETQ come from the germline V gene. The CDR3: CASSLDPRGTEAFF. CDR3 in DNA: TGCGCCAGCAGCTTGGACCCGAGGGGGACTGAAGCTTTCTTT.

The chain recombines TRBV11-2 with TRBJ2-1; 7 nucleotides align to TRBD2. The CDR3 length is 17 residues. J lost 0 bases, V lost 5 bases, and 10 bases had no gene match. Germline CDR1 is SGHAT and CDR2 is FQNNGV. CDR3 protein: CASSPRTRPSSYNEQFF. The CDR3 region has the DNA TGTGCCAGCAGCCCCCGGACTAGACCAAGCTCCTACAATGAGCAGTTCTTC.

This clone was recorded a few times. This clone may be a read error of a much larger clone one base away. This sequence joins TRBV12-3 or TRBV12-4 and TRBJ1-2, with unresolved D. CDR3 length: 12 residues. V was cut by 3 bases and J by 1 base, with 3 bases left in between. The CDR3 nucleotides are TGTGCCAGCAGTTTTAATAACTATGGCTACACCTTC. Translated, it gives CASSFNNYGYTF.

The chain recombines TRBV28 with TRBJ1-6; D is unresolved. Trimming removed 6 bases from V and 7 bases from J, with 7 bases in between. The V gene's germline CDR1 is MDHEN and CDR2 SYDVKM. This CDR3 region has 12 residues. The CDR3 coding sequence is TGTGCCAGCAGCACACAGAATTCACCCCTCCACTTT. Its protein product is CASSTQNSPLHF.

The chain is built from TRBV7-8 and TRBJ1-5, with D tentatively TRBD1 (5 bases). The CDR3 contains 17 residues. Trimming stripped 1 base from V and 0 bases from J, with 13 bases between. The germline V gene encodes CDR1 SGHVS and CDR2 FQNEAQ. The DNA for the CDR3 is TGTGCCAGCAGCTTAGAGGTGGGGCTGTATAGCAATCAGCCCCAGCATTTT. It encodes CASSLEVGLYSNQPQHF. Full variable domain (remainder filled in from reference TRBV7-8 and TRBJ1-5): GAGVSQSPRYKVAKRGQDVALRCDPISGHVSLFWYQQALGQGPEFLTYFQNEAQLDKSGLPSDRFFAERPEGSVSTLKIQRTQQEDSAVYLCASSLEVGLYSNQPQHFGDGTRLSIL.